This T cell receptor beta chain was sequenced during a study of beta chain features in type 1 diabetes. Study-wide points: Reads derived from cDNA could over-represent cells showing high TCR expression. Within each of all four CD4+ subsets, Type 1 diabetes patients had TCRB CDR3s that were moderately but significantly shorter.

This clone was found a few times. Its antigen remains unidentified. Germline V CDR1 and CDR2: MDHEN, SYDVKM. The V and J ends lost 3 bases and 10 bases respectively, with 13 bases between them. This CDR3 is 14 amino acids long. Of the isolated RNA, all was reverse transcribed, and so the sequenced material was expressed TCRB transcripts. Sequencing used immunoSEQ multiplex PCR; TCRdb keeps in-frame clones, though not all of them. The sample consists of more than 300,000 clones, about a tenth of them appearing once. Sample: central memory CD4+ T cells from blood. The rearrangement links TRBV28 to TRBJ1-6; D gene unclear. This TCR derives from a man aged 25 to 40 with type 1 diabetes. The CDR3 protein is CASSLVGLGSPLHF. The CDR3 bases are TGTGCCAGCAGTTTGGTGGGGTTGGGGTCACCCCTCCACTTT.